One TCR beta chain is described in this entry. The antigen it binds to is not known. No base quality values were provided; no much bigger clone lies one nucleotide off. Genomic DNA was extracted from sorted cells for sequencing of the TCRbeta CDR3 region. The immunoSEQ Assay was used for sequencing of TCRbeta CDR3 regions. Held by TCRdb, this immuneACCESS table contains in-frame sequences only and omits some clones. Under half of the omission traces to an unresolved V gene where checked; the cause of the rest is unknown. For this sample the table gives roughly 79,000 clones, of which around 93% were detected only once. The ten largest clones capture 0.53% of the sample. For this chain, trimming is 5 bases at the V end and 2 bases at the J end, and the number of junction bases without a gene match is 5. Taken from the germline V gene, the CDR1 and CDR2 loops are SGHRS and YFSETQ. From cysteine to phenylalanine, the CDR3 is 14 amino acids long. Only the CDR3 DNA is retained, 42 bases long and in frame from the first base.

The trial excluded patients who had a history of autoimmune disease or were on systemic immunosuppression. Peripheral blood for TCR sequencing was drawn from every dose cohort at baseline, at cycle 4 day 1 and at cycle 7 day 1. The samples were taken from a phase I, first-in-human, multicenter, open-label dose-escalation trial of ivuxolimab. Adults with locally advanced or metastatic melanoma, renal cell, hepatocellular, or head and neck squamous cell carcinoma were enrolled in the trial. Before TCR sequencing, CD4+ and CD8+ T cells were separately sorted from peripheral blood. The data belong to a study of OX40 agonist ivuxolimab in advanced cancers. Looking at the study overall: The costimulatory receptor OX40 (CD134) was targeted by ivuxolimab, a fully human IgG2 agonistic monoclonal antibody. Of the approximately 50 dose-escalation patients, hepatocellular carcinoma was present in approximately 20, melanoma in approximately 15, renal cell carcinoma in 9 and head and neck cancer in 9. Intravenous ivuxolimab was administered to patients every 2 weeks at six dose levels: 0.01, 0.1, 0.3, 1.5, 3 and 10 mg/kg. Patients were allowed to have had prior anti-PD-1, anti-PD-L1 or anti-CTLA-4 therapy, and roughly 40% of the dose-escalation patients had previously received checkpoint inhibitors. The paper describes the monotherapy dose-escalation part (N of about 54 patients) of the phase I trial of ivuxolimab. Partial responses occurred in three dose-escalation patients, of whom one had hepatocellular carcinoma and two had cutaneous melanoma. The purpose of peripheral TCRbeta sequencing was to test whether ivuxolimab changed TCR sequence diversity and led to clonal T-cell expansion. In the dose-escalation cohort, around four fifths of patients were male, and the mean age was approximately 60 years, with a range of about 20 to 90.

General findings and caveats noted by the study authors: Low levels of normalized T-cell clonal expansion were also seen in some nonresponding patients. At doses of 0.1 to 3.0 mg/kg, clonal expansion of both CD4+ and CD8+ T cells in blood was seen between baseline and week 6. Antigen specificity was not determined for the clonally expanded peripheral T cells. In the 0.1-3.0 mg/kg groups, partial responders had among the lowest normalized peripheral clonal expansion, particularly in CD8+ T cells. After ivuxolimab, more expanded clones were found on average in CD8+ T cells than in CD4+ T cells.

The chain was built from TRBV5-1 and TRBJ2-5; TRBD2 aligns with 8 central bases. Specimen: CD4+ or CD8+ T cells sorted from blood, collected in a trial of the OX40 agonist ivuxolimab. The receptor comes from an adult with an advanced solid tumor such as melanoma, head and neck, liver or kidney cancer. The bases read TGCGCCAGCAGGCCACTAGCGGTGCAAGAGACCCAGTACTTC. Translated, it gives CASRPLAVQETQYF.